One and the same sample provided the 28 T cell receptor beta chains below, sequenced in a study of T-cell memory formation after mild COVID-19. TCRdb reprocessed the 5' RACE reads with MiXCR, giving one entry per CDR3 protein. The table records about 400,000 distinct CDR3 sequences, roughly 18% of them present only once. Sequencing was performed on PBMCs or a T cell subset sorted from them (not recorded which). The receptors here all came from a man aged 18-30 years who had mild COVID-19 (a few samples of this study predate the infection). Cell type and time point are not known.

The V and J genes are TRBV4-1 and TRBJ1-2; no firm D call. V was shortened by 1 base and J by 7 bases, with 13 bases between the two germline ends. CDR3 size: 14 residues. Per germline, CDR1 MGHRA and CDR2 YSYEKL. CDR3 bases: TGCGCCAGCAGCCAAGTGGGGAGTGCTCCTGGCTACACCTTC. It is translated as CASSQVGSAPGYTF.

This chain connects TRBV5-1 to TRBJ1-3; D not resolved. Germline lookup yields CDR1 SGHRS and CDR2 YFSETQ. Trimming pared 0 bases from V and 2 bases from J, leaving 12 bases between. There are 16 residues in the CDR3. The CDR3 DNA sequence: TGCGCCAGCAGCTTGGCCAGCTCTATGGCTGGAAACACCATATATTTT. Encoded protein: CASSLASSMAGNTIYF. The entire variable domain, with the rest obtained from reference TRBV5-1 and TRBJ1-3, is as follows: KAGVTQTPRYLIKTRGQQVTLSCSPISGHRSVSWYQQTPGQGLQFLFEYFSETQRNKGNFPGRFSGRQFSNSRSEMNVSTLELGDSALYLCASSLASSMAGNTIYFGEGSWLTVV.

V gene TRBV29-1 combines with J gene TRBJ1-1, with D possibly being TRBD1 (5 bases). The CDR3 length is 13 residues. V lost 7 bases and J 0 bases, leaving 12 bases between the germline ends. Germline CDR1 is SQVTM and CDR2 is ANQGSEA. In DNA, the CDR3 is TGCAGCGGCGTGCGACAGCTGAACACTGAAGCTTTCTTT. This sequence encodes CSGVRQLNTEAFF.

This sequence joins TRBV29-1 and TRBJ2-7, with 7 bases matching TRBD1. The germline V gene encodes CDR1 SQVTM and CDR2 ANQGSEA. V lost 7 bases to trimming and J lost 3 bases; unmatched junction nucleotides: 6. This CDR3 is 12 amino acids long. The CDR3 DNA reads as TGCAGCGCGGGACAGTCGGACTACGAGCAGTACTTC. As protein: CSAGQSDYEQYF.

This CDR3 reads CASSSWTGPTEAFF. The DNA of the CDR3 is TGTGCCAGCAGCTCCTGGACAGGGCCCACTGAAGCTTTCTTT. V gene TRBV7-9 combines with J gene TRBJ1-1; 8 bases fit TRBD1. V shed 4 bases and J 4 bases; nucleotides not matched to a gene: 5. The CDR3 consists of 14 residues. Germline V CDR1 and CDR2: SEHNR, FQNEAQ (reference sequence).

V usage is TRBV5-1 and J usage is TRBJ1-5; 9 bases agree with TRBD1. The germline CDR1 and CDR2 sequences are SGHRS and YFSETQ. The V segment lost 4 bases and the J segment 2 bases; nucleotides outside the gene matches: 4. The CDR3 is 15 amino acids. CDR3 amino acids: CASSDTGGRNQPQHF. The CDR3 DNA follows: TGCGCCAGCAGCGACACAGGGGGCCGCAATCAGCCCCAGCATTTT.

The gene calls are TRBV5-1 and TRBJ2-7; 9 positions agree with TRBD1. V lost 4 bases to trimming and J lost 2 bases; unmatched junction nucleotides: 10. Germline loops: CDR1 SGHRS, CDR2 YFSETQ. This CDR3 has 16 amino acids. DNA for the CDR3: TGCGCCAGCAGCACAGGACAGGGGTCCCCCACCTACGAGCAGTACTTC. Encoded protein: CASSTGQGSPTYEQYF. Together with reference TRBV5-1 and TRBJ2-7, the CDR3 gives the full variable domain: KAGVTQTPRYLIKTRGQQVTLSCSPISGHRSVSWYQQTPGQGLQFLFEYFSETQRNKGNFPGRFSGRQFSNSRSEMNVSTLELGDSALYLCASSTGQGSPTYEQYFGPGTRLTVT.

The rearrangement uses TRBV7-3 and TRBJ2-2; D is ambiguous. Between the trimmed V and J ends, which lost 1 base and 6 bases, there was a span of 3 bases. Germline loops: CDR1 SGHTA, CDR2 FQGTGA. The CDR3 is 12 residues long. The CDR3 spells CASSLRAGELFF. CDR3 bases: TGTGCCAGCAGCTTAAGGGCCGGGGAGCTGTTTTTT.

This clonotype has a count of ten or more. The V call is TRBV5-1, the J call TRBJ2-7; D is perhaps TRBD1 (5 bases). This CDR3 has 14 residues. Trimming cost V 4 bases and J 1 base, with 12 bases left between them. The germline V gene encodes CDR1 SGHRS and CDR2 YFSETQ. The CDR3 bases are TGCGCCAGCAGCGGGGCAGAATATTCCTACGAGCAGTACTTC. Protein sequence: CASSGAEYSYEQYF.

The rearrangement joins TRBV10-3 to TRBJ2-3; D may match TRBD1 or TRBD2 (6 bases each). CDR1 and CDR2 (germline): ENHRY, SYGVKD. Trimming left V 3 bases short and J 3 bases short, with 16 bases between. This CDR3 region has 16 residues. The CDR3: CAISESWGAGTDTQYF. CDR3 DNA: TGTGCCATCAGTGAAAGCTGGGGGGCCGGGACAGATACGCAGTATTTT.

In its sample, this clonotype was seen a few times. The gene calls are TRBV25-1 and TRBJ1-2; D is possibly TRBD1 (5 bases). Germline values: CDR1 MGHDK, CDR2 SYGVNS. V lost 8 bases, J lost 7 bases, and 23 bases lay in between. The CDR3 sequence is 15 residues long. Here the CDR3 reads CASVLSTVVRGGYTF. The CDR3 DNA follows: TGTGCCAGCGTCCTCTCCACCGTTGTGAGGGGTGGCTACACCTTC.

This clonotype showed up just a few times. The V call is TRBV4-1, the J call TRBJ2-7, with D perhaps TRBD1 (6 bases). V was pared by 1 base and J by 6 bases, with 25 bases between. Germline lookup yields CDR1 MGHRA and CDR2 YSYEKL. The CDR3 has 18 amino acids. The CDR3 spells CASSQVLSSGRGIGEQYF. The CDR3 DNA reads as TGCGCCAGCAGCCAAGTCTTGAGTTCCGGCAGGGGAATCGGCGAGCAGTACTTC.

This clonotype was seen a few times. This chain connects TRBV4-3 to TRBJ1-1; TRBD1 might be the D (5 bases). The length of the CDR3 is 15 residues. Trimming took off 1 base at V and 1 base at J, with 10 bases between the two ends. Per the germline V gene, CDR1 is LGHNA and CDR2 is YSLEER. CDR3 region: CASSQVGGPNTEAFF. The CDR3, as DNA: TGCGCCAGCAGCCAAGTGGGGGGACCGAACACTGAAGCTTTCTTT.

This clonotype has just a few counts. The chain employs TRBV18 and TRBJ2-3; 9 nucleotides align to TRBD1. This CDR3 spans 15 amino acids. Germline trimming cut 3 bases from V and 3 bases from J; bases unmatched to any gene: 4. Germline values: CDR1 KGHSH, CDR2 LQKENI. Here the CDR3 reads CASSPWTGVTDTQYF. The CDR3 DNA follows: TGTGCCAGCTCACCCTGGACAGGGGTAACAGATACGCAGTATTTT. Complete variable domain (other parts from reference TRBV18 and TRBJ2-3): NAGVMQNPRHLVRRRGQEARLRCSPMKGHSHVYWYRQLPEEGLKFMVYLQKENIIDESGMPKERFSAEFPKEGPSILRIQQVVRGDSAAYFCASSPWTGVTDTQYFGPGTRLTVL.

This clonotype has just a few counts. V is TRBV11-3 and J is TRBJ1-5; TRBD1 agrees at 9 bases. CDR3 length: 17 amino acids. The V gene end was trimmed by 3 bases and the J gene end by 6 bases; junction bases not matched to a gene: 12. The germline V gene encodes CDR1 SGHNT and CDR2 YENEEA. This CDR3 reads CASSFPGDREISQPQHF. CDR3 nucleotides: TGTGCCAGCAGCTTCCCCGGGGACAGGGAAATTAGTCAGCCCCAGCATTTT. Full variable domain (missing parts from reference TRBV11-3 and TRBJ1-5): EAGVVQSPRYKIIEKKQPVAFWCNPISGHNTLYWYLQNLGQGPELLIRYENEEAVDDSQLPKDRFSAERLKGVDSTLKIQPAELGDSAVYLCASSFPGDREISQPQHFGDGTRLSIL.

The chain uses TRBV27 and TRBJ2-7, with TRBD1 matching 7 bases. V lost 5 bases, J lost 2 bases, and 6 bases stayed unmatched. This CDR3 has 14 residues. Germline CDR1 and CDR2: MNHEY and SMNVEV (reference sequence). The CDR3 DNA follows: TGTGCCAGCAGTCCAGGACAGGTCCCCTACGAGCAGTACTTC. Its translation is CASSPGQVPYEQYF.

This clonotype was found a few times. The chain has TRBV23-1 and TRBJ1-5, with D perhaps TRBD1 (6 bases). TRBV23-1 is assigned to the ORF class and has an uncertain function. The CDR3 covers 18 residues. The ends were cut back, 5 bases at V and 0 bases at J, with 20 bases in the middle. CDR3 residues: CASSKCPGGNDSNQPQHF. In DNA form, the CDR3 reads TGCGCCAGCAGTAAATGCCCCGGGGGCAATGATAGCAATCAGCCCCAGCATTTT.

This clonotype was picked up many times. Since the CDR3 does not end with the conserved phenylalanine or tryptophan, this likely comes from a read error. Because the CDR3's place on the DNA is in doubt, the DNA is left out and the CDR3 is given as listed by TCRdb. The V call is TRBV29-1, the J call TRBJ2-3; the table's D call, TRBD2, was not checked against the DNA. The CDR3 is 11 amino acids in total, end residues counted. CDR1 and CDR2 (germline): SQVTM, ANQGSEA. CDR3 amino acids: CSVDGLAGGLS.

This clonotype was picked up a small number of times. The rearrangement uses TRBV7-2 and TRBJ2-4, with TRBD1 identical over 11 bases. CDR3 size: 16 residues. Germline V gene lookup returns CDR1 SGHTA and CDR2 FQGNSA. Trimming took 1 base from V and 6 from J; bases not matched to a gene: 5. CDR3 region: CASSLGDRGFGNIQYF. In nucleotides, the CDR3 is TGTGCCAGCAGCTTAGGGGACAGGGGGTTTGGAAACATTCAGTACTTC.

This clonotype has a handful of counts. The genes are TRBV6-5 and TRBJ2-5; TRBD2 is a possible D gene (5 bases). Germline V gene data show CDR1 as MNHEY and CDR2 as SVGAGI. The CDR3 consists of 14 residues. Trimming pared 5 bases from V and 1 base from J, leaving 11 bases between. The CDR3 DNA sequence: TGTGCCAGCAGTCGGGGAATACGCCAAGAGACCCAGTACTTC. It specifies CASSRGIRQETQYF.

The chain links TRBV27 to TRBJ1-2; unclear D gene. CDR1 is MNHEY, CDR2 SMNVEV, per germline (reference sequence). This CDR3 region has 14 residues. The V gene lost 2 bases and the J gene lost 5 bases, with 12 bases spanning the gap. The CDR3 bases are TGTGCCAGCAGTTTAGAATTCGGAAGTTATGGCTACACCTTC. Protein: CASSLEFGSYGYTF.

The V gene is TRBV10-3, the J gene TRBJ2-2, with unresolved D. In germline, CDR1 is ENHRY, CDR2 SYGVKD. The CDR3 has 16 residues. The ends were cut back, 0 bases at V and 7 bases at J, with 15 bases in the middle. CDR3 DNA: TGTGCCATCAGTGAGTCGGGCGCCAGACAAGGCGGGGAGCTGTTTTTT. Its translation is CAISESGARQGGELFF.

V and J are TRBV7-2 and TRBJ2-4; D unclear. The CDR3 loop spans 16 amino acids. The germline V gene has CDR1 SGHTA and CDR2 FQGNSA. V was shortened by 3 bases and J by 1 base, with 13 bases between the two germline ends. The CDR3: CASSLAGYDAKNIQYF. In DNA, the CDR3 is TGTGCCAGCAGCTTGGCCGGGTATGACGCCAAAAACATTCAGTACTTC.

A few counts support this clonotype. The chain uses TRBV28 and TRBJ2-2; the D is unclear. CDR3 length: 18 residues. CDR1 is MDHEN, CDR2 SYDVKM, per germline. The ends were cut back, 6 bases at V and 1 base at J, with 21 bases in the middle. The DNA of the CDR3 is TGTGCCAGCAGCCCCCCGTCTCGGTCCTGGGGGAACACCGGGGAGCTGTTTTTT. It yields the protein CASSPPSRSWGNTGELFF.

This clonotype was picked up a small number of times. V and J are TRBV28 and TRBJ2-1; TRBD2 aligns across 7 bases. The junction had 4 bases not matched to a gene; V was cut back by 8 bases and J by 3 bases. The CDR3 extends over 13 amino acids. Per the germline V gene, CDR1 is MDHEN and CDR2 is SYDVKM. The DNA of the CDR3 is TGTGCCAGCGGGGGGGGATACTACAATGAGCAGTTCTTC. Its protein product is CASGGGYYNEQFF.

The chain joins TRBV28 to TRBJ1-2, with 8 bases matching TRBD1. J lost 8 bases, V lost 5 bases, and 13 bases had no gene match. The CDR3 sequence is 15 residues long. Germline CDR1 and CDR2: MDHEN and SYDVKM. This CDR3 is CASSTKTGEIWGYTF. For the CDR3, the DNA is TGTGCCAGCAGTACCAAGACAGGGGAAATTTGGGGCTACACCTTC.

The sample holds a few counts of this clonotype. The chain is built from TRBV30 and TRBJ1-1; 8 bases fit TRBD1. The V segment lost 6 bases and the J segment 0 bases; nucleotides outside the gene matches: 3. The length of the CDR3 is 13 residues. Germline loops: CDR1 GTSNPN, CDR2 SVGIG (reference sequence). The CDR3 region is CACTRGLNTEAFF. For the CDR3, the DNA is TGTGCCTGTACCAGGGGGCTGAACACTGAAGCTTTCTTT. The whole variable domain, remainder taken from reference TRBV30 and TRBJ1-1, is SQTIHQWPATLVQPVGSPLSLECTVEGTSNPNLYWYRQAAGRGLQLLFYSVGIGQISSEVPQNLSASRPQDRQFILSSKKLLLSDSGFYLCACTRGLNTEAFFGQGTRLTVV.

This chain links TRBV6-5 with TRBJ1-1; D is unclear. CDR3 length: 15 residues. In germline, CDR1 is MNHEY, CDR2 SVGAGI. The V gene lost 5 bases and the J gene lost 2 bases, with 15 bases spanning the gap. The CDR3 sequence is CASSTSWRLNTEAFF. DNA for the CDR3: TGTGCCAGCAGTACTTCCTGGAGACTTAACACTGAAGCTTTCTTT.